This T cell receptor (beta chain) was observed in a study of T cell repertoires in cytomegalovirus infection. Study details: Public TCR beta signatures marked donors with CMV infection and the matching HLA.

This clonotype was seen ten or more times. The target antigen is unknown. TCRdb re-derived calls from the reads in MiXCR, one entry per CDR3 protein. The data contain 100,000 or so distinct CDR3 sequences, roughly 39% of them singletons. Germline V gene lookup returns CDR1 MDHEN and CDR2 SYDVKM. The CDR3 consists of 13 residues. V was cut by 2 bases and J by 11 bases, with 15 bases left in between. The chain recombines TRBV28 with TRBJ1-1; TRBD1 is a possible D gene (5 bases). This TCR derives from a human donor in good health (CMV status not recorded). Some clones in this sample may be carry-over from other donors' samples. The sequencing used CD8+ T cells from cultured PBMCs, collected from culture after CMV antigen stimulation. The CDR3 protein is CASSLPTAGYAFF. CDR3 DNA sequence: TGTGCCAGCAGTTTACCGACAGCAGGGTACGCTTTCTTT. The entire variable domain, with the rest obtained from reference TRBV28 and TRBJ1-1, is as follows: DVKVTQSSRYLVKRTGEKVFLECVQDMDHENMFWYRQDPGLGLRLIYFSYDVKMKEKGDIPEGYSVSREKKERFSLILESASTNQTSMYLCASSLPTAGYAFFGQGTRLTVV.